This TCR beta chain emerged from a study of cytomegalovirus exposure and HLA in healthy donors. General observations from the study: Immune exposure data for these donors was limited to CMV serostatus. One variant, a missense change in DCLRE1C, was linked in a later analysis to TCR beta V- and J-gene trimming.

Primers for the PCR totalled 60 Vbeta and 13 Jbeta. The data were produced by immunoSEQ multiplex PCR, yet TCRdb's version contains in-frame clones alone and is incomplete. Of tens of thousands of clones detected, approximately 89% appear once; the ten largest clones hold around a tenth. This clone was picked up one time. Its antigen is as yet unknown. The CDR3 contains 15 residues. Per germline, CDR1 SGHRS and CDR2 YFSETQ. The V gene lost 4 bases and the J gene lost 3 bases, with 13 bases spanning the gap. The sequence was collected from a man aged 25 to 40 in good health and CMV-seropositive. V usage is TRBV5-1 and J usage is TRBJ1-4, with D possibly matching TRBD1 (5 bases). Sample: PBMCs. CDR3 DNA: TGCGCCAGCAGCGACCGGGGGGAGCCTAATGAAAAACTGTTTTTT. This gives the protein CASSDRGEPNEKLFF.